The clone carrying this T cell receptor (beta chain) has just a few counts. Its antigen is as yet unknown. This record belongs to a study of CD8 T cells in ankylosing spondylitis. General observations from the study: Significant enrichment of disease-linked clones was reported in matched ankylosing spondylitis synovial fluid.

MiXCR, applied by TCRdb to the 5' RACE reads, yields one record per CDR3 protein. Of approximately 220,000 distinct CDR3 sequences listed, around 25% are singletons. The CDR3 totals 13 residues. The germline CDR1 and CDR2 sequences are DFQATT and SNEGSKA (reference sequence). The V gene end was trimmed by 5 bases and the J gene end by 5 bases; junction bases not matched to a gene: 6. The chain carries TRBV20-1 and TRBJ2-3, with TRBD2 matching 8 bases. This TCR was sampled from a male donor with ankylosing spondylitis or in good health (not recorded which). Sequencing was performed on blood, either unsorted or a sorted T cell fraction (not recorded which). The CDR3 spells CSAQAGVKDTQYF. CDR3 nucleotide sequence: TGCAGTGCTCAAGCGGGAGTAAAAGATACGCAGTATTTT.